The next 29 T cell receptor beta chains were all read from a single sample in a study of shared clonotypes between healthy human individuals. Clones were read by immunoSEQ multiplex PCR, and TCRdb kept only the in-frame ones, dropping some. The data hold a few million clones, with approximately 95% observed a single time. The sample consisted of naive CD4+ T cells sorted from blood. Subset meaning: CD45RA+ positively selected. The receptor set was obtained from a man aged 18 to 30 in good health.

The chain employs TRBV29-1 and TRBJ1-2; unclear D gene. The CDR3 length is 13 residues. Germline V gives CDR1 SQVTM, CDR2 ANQGSEA. Trimming took off 3 bases at V and 3 bases at J, with 11 bases between the two ends. CDR3 sequence reads: CSVDADRDYGYTF. CDR3 DNA sequence: TGCAGCGTTGACGCTGACCGTGACTATGGCTACACCTTC.

V is TRBV27 and J is TRBJ2-5, with D maybe TRBD2 (7 bases). Germline assignment: CDR1 MNHEY and CDR2 SMNVEV (reference sequence). V dropped 1 base and J dropped 1 base, with 10 bases sitting between them. CDR3 length: 15 residues. The CDR3 region is CASSLLGGGQETQYF. As DNA, the CDR3 is TGTGCCAGCAGTTTATTAGGGGGGGGCCAAGAGACCCAGTACTTC.

J is TRBJ2-5 and V is TRBV19; the D is unclear. Per the germline V gene, CDR1 is LNHDA and CDR2 is SQIVND (reference sequence). With 7 bases removed from V and 1 base from J, the gap between germline ends came to 16 bases. CDR3 size: 15 residues. In DNA form, the CDR3 reads TGTGCCAGTACCCTACAAGGGTTACCCCAAGAGACCCAGTACTTC. Protein: CASTLQGLPQETQYF.

As to this clone: This specimen includes other DNA sequences encoding the same CDR3. This rearrangement joins TRBV30 to TRBJ2-2; no reliable D call. The CDR3 is 13 amino acids. V lost 0 bases to trimming and J lost 4 bases, with 6 bases between them. The V gene's germline CDR1 is GTSNPN and CDR2 SVGIG (reference sequence). The DNA of the CDR3 is TGTGCCTGGAGTGTACGCGCCACCGGGGAGCTGTTTTTT. It specifies CAWSVRATGELFF.

V is TRBV4-2 and J is TRBJ2-2, with TRBD1 identical over 8 bases. The CDR3 extends over 16 amino acids. In germline, CDR1 is LGHNA, CDR2 YNFKEQ. Unmatched junction bases numbered 4, after V lost 2 bases and J lost 2 bases. As DNA, the CDR3 is TGTGCCAGCAGCCAAAACGGACAGGGCAACACCGGGGAGCTGTTTTTT. It specifies CASSQNGQGNTGELFF.

This clone was detected a few times. The V and J genes are TRBV6-5 and TRBJ1-2; perhaps TRBD1 as D (6 bases). The CDR3 spans 15 residues. V lost 0 bases and J 4 bases, leaving 12 bases between the germline ends. Germline V CDR1 and CDR2: MNHEY, SVGAGI. The CDR3 nucleotides read TGTGCCAGCAGTTACTCTGTTGGGGACATCTATGGCTACACCTTC. Translation gives CASSYSVGDIYGYTF.

In DNA form, the CDR3 reads TGTGCCAGCAGCCCAAATGCAGGGGCCGGTGGCTACACCTTC. Protein product: CASSPNAGAGGYTF. This rearrangement joins TRBV2 to TRBJ1-2, with TRBD1 as a possible D gene (6 bases). V dropped 6 bases and J dropped 7 bases, with 18 bases sitting between them. CDR3 length: 14 amino acids. In germline, CDR1 is SNHLY, CDR2 FYNNEI.

The CDR3: CASSRTGGDNQPQHF. Written as DNA, the CDR3 is TGTGCCAGCAGTAGGACAGGAGGAGACAATCAGCCCCAGCATTTT. The chain combines TRBV6-6 with TRBJ1-5; 7 nucleotides agree with TRBD1. The CDR3 runs 15 residues. CDR1 and CDR2 (germline): MNHNY, SVGAGI (reference sequence). The ends lost 5 bases at V and 3 bases at J; junction bases unmatched: 7.

The chain has TRBV7-9 and TRBJ1-2, with D perhaps matching TRBD1 (5 bases). Germline CDR1 is SEHNR and CDR2 is FQNEAQ (reference sequence). The CDR3 has 16 residues. V dropped 5 bases and J dropped 1 base, with 17 bases sitting between them. CDR3 region: CASSPPVGTDNYGYTF. The CDR3 region has the DNA TGTGCCAGCAGCCCGCCTGTAGGGACCGATAACTATGGCTACACCTTC.

About this clone itself: The same CDR3 can be traced to other DNA sequences in this sample. The chain couples TRBV5-1 to TRBJ1-4, with TRBD1 as a possible D gene (6 bases). Trimming took off 3 bases at V and 7 bases at J, with 10 bases between the two ends. CDR3 length: 13 amino acids. CDR1 and CDR2 (germline): SGHRS, YFSETQ. CDR3: CASSSGGGEKLFF. The CDR3 DNA reads as TGCGCCAGCAGCTCGGGGGGCGGTGAAAAACTGTTTTTT. The full variable domain, its missing parts supplied by reference TRBV5-1 and TRBJ1-4, is KAGVTQTPRYLIKTRGQQVTLSCSPISGHRSVSWYQQTPGQGLQFLFEYFSETQRNKGNFPGRFSGRQFSNSRSEMNVSTLELGDSALYLCASSSGGGEKLFFGSGTQLSVL.

The chain carries TRBV19 and TRBJ2-5; TRBD2 matches at 12 bases. This CDR3 has 17 amino acids. From germline, CDR1 is LNHDA and CDR2 SQIVND (reference sequence). V lost 3 bases to trimming and J lost 4 bases; unmatched junction nucleotides: 9. The CDR3 here is CASSMGYASGGGETQYF. CDR3 coding DNA: TGTGCCAGTAGTATGGGATACGCTAGCGGGGGGGGAGAGACCCAGTACTTC.

J is TRBJ1-5 and V is TRBV2, with D possibly TRBD1 on 5 matching bases. In germline, CDR1 is SNHLY, CDR2 FYNNEI. CDR3 length: 13 residues. The V gene lost 6 bases and the J gene lost 5 bases, with 11 bases spanning the gap. In nucleotides, the CDR3 is TGTGCCAGCAGCCCCAGGGTCGATCAGCCCCAGCATTTT. Translated, it gives CASSPRVDQPQHF.

The chain employs TRBV19 and TRBJ2-5; TRBD2 agrees at 9 bases. CDR1 is LNHDA, CDR2 SQIVND, per germline (reference sequence). V lost 5 bases, J lost 5 bases, and 6 bases stayed unmatched. This CDR3 contains 14 residues. The DNA of the CDR3 is TGTGCCAGTAGTCCAACTAGCGGGTGGGAGACCCAGTACTTC. Protein sequence: CASSPTSGWETQYF.

The chain combines TRBV2 with TRBJ1-5; 8 positions agree with TRBD1. This CDR3 has 14 amino acids. V dropped 6 bases and J dropped 3; count of bases not matched to a gene: 4. The germline V gene encodes CDR1 SNHLY and CDR2 FYNNEI. CDR3 amino acids: CASRETGVNQPQHF. The CDR3 DNA reads TGTGCCAGCAGGGAGACAGGGGTCAATCAGCCCCAGCATTTT.

V and J are TRBV2 and TRBJ2-5, with TRBD1 matching 7 bases. This CDR3 has 12 residues. Trimming took 6 bases from V and 7 from J; bases not matched to a gene: 5. The V gene's germline CDR1 is SNHLY and CDR2 FYNNEI. CDR3 loop: CASRRQGWTQYF. The CDR3 DNA reads TGTGCCAGCAGAAGACAGGGTTGGACCCAGTACTTC.

The chain links TRBV28 to TRBJ1-2; possibly TRBD1 for D (5 bases). This CDR3 contains 15 residues. Germline V gene data show CDR1 as MDHEN and CDR2 as SYDVKM. V lost 3 bases and J lost 4, with 15 bases in between. CDR3 loop: CASSFGQLGGYGYTF. The CDR3, as DNA: TGTGCCAGCAGTTTCGGACAACTTGGGGGCTATGGCTACACCTTC.

The chain joins TRBV7-2 to TRBJ2-7; tentative D call: TRBD1 (5 bases). CDR3 size: 15 residues. V dropped 3 bases and J dropped 2 bases, with 14 bases sitting between them. The V gene's germline CDR1 is SGHTA and CDR2 FQGNSA. The CDR3 DNA follows: TGTGCCAGCAGCTTGACGAGACAGTACCCCTACGAGCAGTACTTC. It translates to CASSLTRQYPYEQYF.

About this clone: The same CDR3 can be traced to other DNA sequences in this sample. The rearrangement links TRBV18 to TRBJ2-7; 9 bases match TRBD2. The trim removed 3 bases at V and 2 bases at J, leaving 2 bases unmatched. The CDR3 is made up of 14 amino acids. Germline V lookup: CDR1 KGHSH, CDR2 LQKENI. CDR3 amino acids: CASSPGGGAYEQYF. The CDR3 nucleotides read TGTGCCAGCTCACCTGGCGGGGGGGCCTACGAGCAGTACTTC.

The genes are TRBV6-1 and TRBJ1-5; 7 nucleotides match TRBD1. The CDR3 runs to 14 residues. In germline, CDR1 is MNHNS, CDR2 SASEGT. The V segment lost 6 bases and the J segment 6 bases; nucleotides outside the gene matches: 8. The CDR3 loop is CASSGGQVFQPQHF. The CDR3 DNA is TGTGCCAGCAGCGGAGGACAGGTTTTTCAGCCCCAGCATTTT.

The J gene is TRBJ1-6, the V gene TRBV7-2; D is unclear. The CDR3 sequence is 11 residues long. CDR1 and CDR2 (germline): SGHTA, FQGNSA. Trimming stripped 5 bases from V and 14 bases from J, with 10 bases between. The DNA of the CDR3 is TGTGCCAGCAGCGCAAGCTATTCCCTCCACTTT. Its protein is CASSASYSLHF.

This chain joins TRBV2 and TRBJ1-4, with D unresolved. The V end was cut by 7 bases, the J end by 7 bases, with 13 bases between. The CDR3 covers 13 residues. Germline lookup yields CDR1 SNHLY and CDR2 FYNNEI. CDR3 region: CASNNPWGEKLFF. The CDR3, as DNA: TGTGCCAGCAATAATCCTTGGGGTGAAAAACTGTTTTTT.

As for this clone: The sample contains more than one DNA sequence encoding this CDR3. The V and J genes are TRBV5-4 and TRBJ1-1, with D unclear. CDR1 SGHNT and CDR2 YYREEE come from the germline V gene (reference sequence). The CDR3 totals 14 residues. Trimming stripped 0 bases from V and 0 bases from J, with 6 bases between. CDR3 DNA sequence: TGTGCCAGCAGCTTGGGACTGATGAACACTGAAGCTTTCTTT. Translation: CASSLGLMNTEAFF. Using reference TRBV5-4 and TRBJ1-1 for the parts outside the CDR3, the full variable domain is ETGVTQSPTHLIKTRGQQVTLRCSSQSGHNTVSWYQQALGQGPQFIFQYYREEENGRGNFPPRFSGLQFPNYSSELNVNALELDDSALYLCASSLGLMNTEAFFGQGTRLTVV.

The V call is TRBV25-1, the J call TRBJ2-7; 8 nucleotides align to TRBD2. Germline lookup yields CDR1 MGHDK and CDR2 SYGVNS. The CDR3 has 14 amino acids. Unmatched junction bases numbered 6, after V lost 5 bases and J lost 3 bases. The CDR3 DNA sequence: TGTGCCAGCAGTCCAGCGGGAGCGCTCTACGAGCAGTACTTC. This gives the protein CASSPAGALYEQYF.

The rearrangement joins TRBV27 to TRBJ2-6, with D tentatively TRBD1 (6 bases). The CDR3 consists of 18 residues. Trimming removed 5 bases from V and 0 bases from J, with 17 bases in between. CDR1 MNHEY and CDR2 SMNVEV come from the germline V gene (reference sequence). CDR3 in amino acids: CASSATLQGHSGANVLTF. The CDR3 nucleotides are TGTGCCAGCAGTGCAACTCTCCAGGGGCACTCTGGGGCCAACGTCCTGACTTTC. The whole variable domain, filled in from reference TRBV27 and TRBJ2-6, reads EAQVTQNPRYLITVTGKKLTVTCSQNMNHEYMSWYRQDPGLGLRQIYYSMNVEVTDKGDVPEGYKVSRKEKRNFPLILESPSPNQTSLYFCASSATLQGHSGANVLTFGAGSRLTVL.

The chain links TRBV5-4 to TRBJ2-5; D is perhaps TRBD1 (5 bases). Germline CDR1 SGHNT, CDR2 YYREEE (reference sequence). V was pared by 4 bases and J by 4 bases, with 17 bases between. CDR3 length: 15 residues. Here the CDR3 DNA reads TGTGCCAGCAGCAAGGGGCAGGAACTTGGAGAGACCCAGTACTTC. Translating gives CASSKGQELGETQYF.

This clone was seen just once. The rearrangement links TRBV10-3 to TRBJ1-4; 9 bases align to TRBD1. V was clipped by 2 bases and J by 3 bases; unmatched bases: 4. The CDR3 runs 16 residues. Germline V gene lookup returns CDR1 ENHRY and CDR2 SYGVKD. DNA of the CDR3: TGTGCCATCAGTGAGGGACAGGGGAACCCTAATGAAAAACTGTTTTTT. Amino acid sequence: CAISEGQGNPNEKLFF.

The V and J genes are TRBV20-1 and TRBJ2-1, with D hard to call. This CDR3 contains 11 residues. Germline V gene lookup returns CDR1 DFQATT and CDR2 SNEGSKA (reference sequence). V lost 3 bases to trimming and J lost 6 bases, with 6 bases between them. CDR3 sequence (DNA): TGCAGTGCTAGCGACCCCAATGAGCAGTTCTTC. As protein: CSASDPNEQFF.

This rearrangement joins TRBV6-1 to TRBJ2-6, with unresolved D. Per the germline V gene, CDR1 is MNHNS and CDR2 is SASEGT. The CDR3 has 14 amino acids. Trimming removed 7 bases from V and 4 bases from J, with 11 bases in between. Written as DNA, the CDR3 is TGTGCCAGCACAAACGACGGGGGGGCCAACGTCCTGACTTTC. This sequence encodes CASTNDGGANVLTF.

This chain joins TRBV6-5 and TRBJ1-1; D call uncertain. The CDR3 length is 11 residues. Trimming cost V 7 bases and J 1 base, with 4 bases left between them. Germline values: CDR1 MNHEY, CDR2 SVGAGI. The CDR3 sequence is CASIRNTEAFF. In nucleotides, the CDR3 is TGTGCCAGCATTAGGAACACTGAAGCTTTCTTT.